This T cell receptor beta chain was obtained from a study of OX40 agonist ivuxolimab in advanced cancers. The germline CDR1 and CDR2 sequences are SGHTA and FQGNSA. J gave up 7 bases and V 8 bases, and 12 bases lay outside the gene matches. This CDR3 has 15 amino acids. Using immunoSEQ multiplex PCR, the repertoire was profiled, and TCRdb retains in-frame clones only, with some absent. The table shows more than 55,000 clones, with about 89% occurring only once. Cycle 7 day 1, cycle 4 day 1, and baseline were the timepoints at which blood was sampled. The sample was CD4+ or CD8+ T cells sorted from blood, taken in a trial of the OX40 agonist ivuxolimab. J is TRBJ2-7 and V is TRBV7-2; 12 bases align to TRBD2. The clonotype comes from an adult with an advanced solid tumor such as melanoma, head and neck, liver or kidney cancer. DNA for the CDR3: TGTGCCAGCGGTCGGTGGACTAGCGGGATGGTAGAGCAGTACTTC. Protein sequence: CASGRWTSGMVEQYF.